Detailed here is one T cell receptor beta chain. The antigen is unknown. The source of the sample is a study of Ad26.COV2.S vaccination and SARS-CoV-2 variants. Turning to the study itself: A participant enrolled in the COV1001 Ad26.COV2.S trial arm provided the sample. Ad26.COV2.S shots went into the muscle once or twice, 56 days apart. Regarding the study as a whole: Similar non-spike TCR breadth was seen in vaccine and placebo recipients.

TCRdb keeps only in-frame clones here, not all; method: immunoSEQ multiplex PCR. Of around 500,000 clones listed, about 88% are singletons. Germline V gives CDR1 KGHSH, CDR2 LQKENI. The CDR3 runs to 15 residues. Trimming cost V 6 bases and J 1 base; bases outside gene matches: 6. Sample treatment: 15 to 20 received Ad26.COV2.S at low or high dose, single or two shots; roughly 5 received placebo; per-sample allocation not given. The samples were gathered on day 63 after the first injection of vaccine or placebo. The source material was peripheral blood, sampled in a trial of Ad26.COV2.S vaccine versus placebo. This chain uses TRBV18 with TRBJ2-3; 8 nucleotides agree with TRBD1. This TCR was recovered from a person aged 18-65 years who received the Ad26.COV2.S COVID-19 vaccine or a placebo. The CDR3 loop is CASSQPGQGTDTQYF. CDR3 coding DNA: TGTGCCAGCTCGCAACCGGGACAGGGCACAGATACGCAGTATTTT.